Presented here are 27 T cell receptor beta chains from one specimen sequenced in a study of OX40 agonist ivuxolimab in advanced cancers. Sequencing was performed with immunoSEQ multiplex PCR; in TCRdb, only in-frame clones are kept and a portion is missing. The repertoire has tens of thousands of clones, roughly 92% of them found once; the top ten carry 18%. The sample here was CD4+ or CD8+ T cells sorted from blood, taken in a trial of the OX40 agonist ivuxolimab. The receptors come from an adult with an advanced solid tumor such as melanoma, head and neck, liver or kidney cancer.

The chain is built from TRBV6-1 and TRBJ1-2, with 9 positions matching TRBD1. Unmatched junction bases numbered 4, after V lost 6 bases and J lost 5 bases. The CDR3 is made up of 13 amino acids. Germline V gene lookup returns CDR1 MNHNS and CDR2 SASEGT. The CDR3 nucleotides read TGTGCCAGCAGACCCGGGACAGGGTATGGCTACACCTTC. Its protein is CASRPGTGYGYTF.

This CDR3 is CASSMSRTIYNEQFF. CDR3 DNA: TGTGCCAGTAGTATGTCTCGGACTATCTACAATGAGCAGTTCTTC. The rearrangement joins TRBV19 to TRBJ2-1; tentative D call: TRBD2 (6 bases). The CDR3 contains 15 residues. In germline, CDR1 is LNHDA, CDR2 SQIVND (reference sequence). Trimming left V 3 bases short and J 3 bases short, with 12 bases between.

This clone was detected only once. CDR3 in DNA: TGTGCCAGCAGTCAATCGGGGGCCCAGCATTTT. Its protein is CASSQSGAQHF. This chain joins TRBV27 and TRBJ1-5, with D perhaps matching TRBD1 (5 bases). Per the germline V gene, CDR1 is MNHEY and CDR2 is SMNVEV (reference sequence). V lost 5 bases to trimming and J lost 11 bases, with 10 bases between them. This CDR3 region has 11 residues.

For the CDR3, the DNA is TGTGCCAGCAGCTACTCAGGGGCGCCCACAGATACGCAGTATTTT. Protein sequence: CASSYSGAPTDTQYF. The genes are TRBV7-7 and TRBJ2-3; D is possibly TRBD1 (6 bases). Per the germline V gene, CDR1 is SSHAT and CDR2 is FNYEAQ (reference sequence). CDR3 length: 15 amino acids. V gave up 4 bases and J gave up 2 bases, with 13 bases separating them.

This clone was seen a single time. This rearrangement joins TRBV6-6 to TRBJ2-1; D may be TRBD2 (6 bases). Trimming removed 2 bases at V and 10 bases at J, with 9 bases between. The CDR3 runs to 12 residues. Germline V gives CDR1 MNHNY, CDR2 SVGAGI (reference sequence). The CDR3 coding sequence is TGTGCCAGCAGTTACAGTCGGGGGGAGCAGTTCTTC. Amino acids: CASSYSRGEQFF.

V and J are TRBV28 and TRBJ2-7; 10 bases fit TRBD2. CDR1 and CDR2 (germline): MDHEN, SYDVKM. The ends lost 4 bases at V and 0 bases at J; junction bases unmatched: 12. The CDR3 runs 18 residues. The CDR3 DNA reads as TGTGCCAGCAGTTGGCCGGGTCCAACTAGCGGGGCCTCCTACGAGCAGTACTTC. Its translation is CASSWPGPTSGASYEQYF.

This clone was recorded only once. This chain joins TRBV28 and TRBJ2-7, with TRBD1 matching over 8 bases. The J segment lost 2 bases and the V segment lost 7 bases, leaving 10 bases of the junction unmatched. Germline V gene sequence: CDR1 MDHEN, CDR2 SYDVKM. CDR3 size: 15 residues. This CDR3 is CASTAGPGQAYEQYF. CDR3 coding DNA: TGTGCCAGCACCGCAGGTCCGGGACAGGCCTACGAGCAGTACTTC.

The V gene is TRBV29-1, the J gene TRBJ2-7; D remains ambiguous. The CDR3 runs to 13 residues. V was shortened by 5 bases and J by 2 bases, with 13 bases between the two germline ends. From germline, CDR1 is SQVTM and CDR2 ANQGSEA. As DNA, the CDR3 is TGCAGCGTTTCATCCGGGTCCCCCTACGAGCAGTACTTC. Protein sequence: CSVSSGSPYEQYF.

This clone was detected a few times. The chain links TRBV28 to TRBJ2-7; D is undetermined. The germline V gene has CDR1 MDHEN and CDR2 SYDVKM. The CDR3 is made up of 11 amino acids. Trimming took off 5 bases at V and 5 bases at J, with 7 bases between the two ends. This CDR3 reads CASSTDDEQYF. The DNA of the CDR3 is TGTGCCAGCAGTACGGATGACGAGCAGTACTTC.

The table lists this clone with a count of one. V is TRBV29-1 and J is TRBJ1-1, with TRBD1 identical over 7 bases. V was clipped by 7 bases and J by 3 bases; unmatched bases: 2. The CDR3 covers 11 residues. Germline CDR1 and CDR2: SQVTM and ANQGSEA. The DNA of the CDR3 is TGCAGCGGCAGGGGGGACACTGAAGCTTTCTTT. It encodes CSGRGDTEAFF.

A word on this clone: The sample contains more than one DNA sequence encoding this CDR3. The J gene is TRBJ2-2, the V gene TRBV5-4; TRBD2 aligns across 14 bases. CDR1 is SGHNT and CDR2 is YYREEE in the germline V gene (reference sequence). V shed 3 bases and J 0 bases; nucleotides not matched to a gene: 1. The CDR3 has 17 residues. The CDR3 protein is CASSWTSGGPNTGELFF. The CDR3 region has the DNA TGTGCCAGCAGCTGGACTAGCGGGGGGCCGAACACCGGGGAGCTGTTTTTT.

DNA of the CDR3: TGCGCCAGCAGCCAAAACATTTACACCGGGGAGCTGTTTTTT. It specifies CASSQNIYTGELFF. The chain joins TRBV4-1 to TRBJ2-2, with D hard to call. The V and J ends lost 2 bases and 3 bases respectively, with 7 bases between them. The germline V gene has CDR1 MGHRA and CDR2 YSYEKL. The CDR3 totals 14 residues.

On this clone: A read error may produce the germline difference seen at one junction end. This rearrangement joins TRBV27 to TRBJ2-3; TRBD2 matches 11 bases. Germline V lookup: CDR1 MNHEY, CDR2 SMNVEV (reference sequence). The CDR3 runs 16 residues. The DNA for the CDR3 is TGTGCCAGCAGTGGCGGGACTAGCGGTAGCATAGATACGCAGTATTTT. Translating gives CASSGGTSGSIDTQYF.

This clone was counted a single time. This rearrangement joins TRBV7-9 to TRBJ2-3, with D perhaps TRBD1 (6 bases). V lost 6 bases and J lost 4, with 17 bases in between. The CDR3 sequence is 15 residues long. The germline CDR1 and CDR2 sequences are SEHNR and FQNEAQ (reference sequence). The CDR3 loop is CASRHTGQSPDTQYF. CDR3 nucleotides: TGTGCCAGCAGACACACCGGACAGTCGCCAGATACGCAGTATTTT.

This clone appeared a single time. The chain is built from TRBV13 and TRBJ1-2; 7 bases map to TRBD1. V was pared by 5 bases and J by 3 bases, with 9 bases of the junction left unmatched. CDR1 and CDR2 (germline): PRHDT, FYEKMQ (reference sequence). This CDR3 is built from 15 residues. Here the CDR3 DNA reads TGTGCCAGCAGCCTACAGGGGAATAGTGACTATGGCTACACCTTC. It yields the protein CASSLQGNSDYGYTF.

V gene TRBV27 combines with J gene TRBJ1-1; 9 positions agree with TRBD1. CDR3 size: 14 residues. CDR1 MNHEY and CDR2 SMNVEV come from the germline V gene (reference sequence). Trimming took 4 bases from V and 2 from J; bases not matched to a gene: 2. CDR3 protein: CASSWTGANTEAFF. CDR3 DNA: TGTGCCAGCAGTTGGACAGGGGCAAACACTGAAGCTTTCTTT.

The DNA of the CDR3 is TGTGCCAGCAGCTTCGCCACAGATACGCAGTATTTT. It specifies CASSFATDTQYF. This chain links TRBV5-6 with TRBJ2-3; D remains ambiguous. The CDR3 consists of 12 residues. The V and J ends lost 2 bases and 2 bases respectively, with 3 bases between them. Germline-derived CDR1 and CDR2 are SGHDT and YYEEEE.

The CDR3 nucleotides are TGTGCCAGCCGGGGGCCCCACGGGGAGCTGTTTTTT. It is translated as CASRGPHGELFF. This chain joins TRBV6-5 and TRBJ2-2; D assignment may be TRBD1 or TRBD2 (6 bases each). The ends were cut back, 8 bases at V and 7 bases at J, with 11 bases in the middle. The CDR3 sequence is 12 residues long. Germline V CDR1 and CDR2: MNHEY, SVGAGI.

The gene calls are TRBV27 and TRBJ2-1; 13 bases fit TRBD2. Germline V gene lookup returns CDR1 MNHEY and CDR2 SMNVEV (reference sequence). The ends lost 3 bases at V and 4 bases at J; junction bases unmatched: 0. The CDR3 totals 15 residues. CDR3: CASSLGLAGYNEQFF. CDR3 sequence (DNA): TGTGCCAGCAGTTTGGGACTAGCGGGGTACAATGAGCAGTTCTTC.

The chain combines TRBV9 with TRBJ1-2; the match to TRBD1 covers 7 bases. V was pared by 2 bases and J by 4 bases, with 8 bases of the junction left unmatched. Germline values: CDR1 SGDLS, CDR2 YYNGEE. The CDR3 sequence is 15 residues long. The CDR3 protein is CASSVTETGFYGYTF. CDR3 nucleotides: TGTGCCAGCAGCGTGACAGAGACAGGGTTCTATGGCTACACCTTC.

This chain links TRBV27 with TRBJ2-5, with TRBD2 matching over 11 bases. Germline V lookup: CDR1 MNHEY, CDR2 SMNVEV (reference sequence). V was pared by 4 bases and J by 5 bases, with 6 bases of the junction left unmatched. There are 15 residues in the CDR3. The CDR3 DNA follows: TGTGCCAGCAGTTCGCTTAGCGGGGGGGCGGAGACCCAGTACTTC. The encoded protein is CASSSLSGGAETQYF.

Concerning this clone: Germline is not matched at one junction end, which may reflect a read error. The V call is TRBV5-1, the J call TRBJ1-6, with unresolved D. CDR1 is SGHRS and CDR2 is YFSETQ in the germline V gene. The CDR3 length is 15 residues. CDR3 sequence: CASSLEGYYNSPLHF. The CDR3 DNA reads as TGTGCCAGCAGCTTGGAAGGATACTATAATTCACCCCTCCACTTT.

This rearrangement joins TRBV7-8 to TRBJ2-2; 8 bases agree with TRBD2. V trimming: 5 bases; J trimming: 4 bases; junction bases outside the gene matches: 12. This CDR3 region has 17 residues. Per the germline V gene, CDR1 is SGHVS and CDR2 is FQNEAQ. In DNA form, the CDR3 reads TGTGCCAGCAGCCGTTTTCGGGGGGGGCCGAGCACCGGGGAGCTGTTTTTT. This gives the protein CASSRFRGGPSTGELFF.

The chain employs TRBV4-2 and TRBJ2-7, with D possibly TRBD1 on 6 matching bases. Germline loops: CDR1 LGHNA, CDR2 YNFKEQ. This CDR3 comprises 15 residues. Deletions cut 5 bases from V and 3 bases from J, with 17 bases between. CDR3 in amino acids: CASSRVQAGDYEQYF. The CDR3 DNA follows: TGTGCCAGCAGCAGAGTACAGGCAGGGGACTACGAGCAGTACTTC.

The chain employs TRBV28 and TRBJ1-2; 7 positions match TRBD1. The ends lost 2 bases at V and 7 bases at J; junction bases unmatched: 10. The CDR3 contains 15 residues. Germline CDR1 is MDHEN and CDR2 is SYDVKM. CDR3 nucleotides: TGTGCCAGCAGTTTAGACGCAAAGGGGGCGGGTGGCTACACCTTC. It specifies CASSLDAKGAGGYTF.

V and J are TRBV6-5 and TRBJ1-2, with 8 bases fitting TRBD1. There are 16 residues in the CDR3. With V trimmed by 2 bases and J by 5 bases, 10 bases remained unmatched. Germline V CDR1 and CDR2: MNHEY, SVGAGI. CDR3 in amino acids: CASSYKDRVSLYGYTF. CDR3 bases: TGTGCCAGCAGTTACAAGGACAGGGTGTCGCTATATGGCTACACCTTC.

This sequence joins TRBV10-2 and TRBJ2-1; D might be TRBD2 (7 bases). The CDR3 covers 13 residues. In germline, CDR1 is WSHSY, CDR2 SAAADI. Trimming stripped 7 bases from V and 2 bases from J, with 9 bases between. For the CDR3, the DNA is TGCGCCAGCAAGGGGGGGCCCTACAATGAGCAGTTCTTC. Translating gives CASKGGPYNEQFF.